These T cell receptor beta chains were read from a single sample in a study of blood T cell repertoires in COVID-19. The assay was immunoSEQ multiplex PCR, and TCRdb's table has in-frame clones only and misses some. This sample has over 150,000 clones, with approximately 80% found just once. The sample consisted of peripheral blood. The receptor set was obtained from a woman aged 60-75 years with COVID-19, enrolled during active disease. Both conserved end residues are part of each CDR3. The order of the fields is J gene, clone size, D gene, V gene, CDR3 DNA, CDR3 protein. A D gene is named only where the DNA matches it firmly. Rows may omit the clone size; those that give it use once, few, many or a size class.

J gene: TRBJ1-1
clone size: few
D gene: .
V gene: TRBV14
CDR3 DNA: TGTGCCAGCAGCCAAGAAATACATATGAACACTGAAGCTTTCTTT
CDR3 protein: CASSQEIHMNTEAFF

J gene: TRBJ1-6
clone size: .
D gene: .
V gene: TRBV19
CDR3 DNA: TGTGCCAGTAGTACCCGGACAACTTATAATTCACCCCTCCACTTT
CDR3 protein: CASSTRTTYNSPLHF

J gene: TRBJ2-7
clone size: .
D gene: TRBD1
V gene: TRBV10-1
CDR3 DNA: TGCGCCAGCAGTAGGGACAGGGGAACCTCCTACGAGCAGTACTTC
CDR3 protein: CASSRDRGTSYEQYF

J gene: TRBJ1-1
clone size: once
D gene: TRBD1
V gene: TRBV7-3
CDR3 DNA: TGTGCCAGCAGCTTACAGGGGGGACTGAACACTGAAGCTTTCTTT
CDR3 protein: CASSLQGGLNTEAFF

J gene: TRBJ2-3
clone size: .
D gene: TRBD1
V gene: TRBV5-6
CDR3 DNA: TGTGCCAGCAGCTCGACAGGGGCAGATACGCAGTATTTT
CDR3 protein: CASSSTGADTQYF

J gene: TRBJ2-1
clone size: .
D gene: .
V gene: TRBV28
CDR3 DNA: TGTGCCAGCAGTTCCTCCGGGGTACATACAGATGAGCAGTTCTTC
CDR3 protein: CASSSSGVHTDEQFF

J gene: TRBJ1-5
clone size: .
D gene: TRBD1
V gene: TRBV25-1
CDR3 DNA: TGTGCCAGCAGCGGGACAGGTAGCAATCAGCCCCAGCATTTT
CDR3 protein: CASSGTGSNQPQHF

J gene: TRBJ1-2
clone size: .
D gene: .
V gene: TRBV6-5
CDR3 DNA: TGTGCCATCTCCGGGGGTAACTATGGCTACACCTTC
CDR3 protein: CAISGGNYGYTF

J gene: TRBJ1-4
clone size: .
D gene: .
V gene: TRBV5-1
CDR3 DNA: TGCGCCAGCAGGTTGGGAGACCGCATGGAGGAAAAACTGTTTTTT
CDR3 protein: CASRLGDRMEEKLFF

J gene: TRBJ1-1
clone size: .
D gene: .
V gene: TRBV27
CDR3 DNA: TGTGCCAGCAGTTTAGGCGGGGTATTAGCTGAAGCTTTCTTT
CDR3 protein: CASSLGGVLAEAFF

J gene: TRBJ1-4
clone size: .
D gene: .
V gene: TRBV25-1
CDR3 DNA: TGTGCCAGCAGTGACCAGGGTTATAGGGCAACTAATGAAAAACTGTTTTTT
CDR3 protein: CASSDQGYRATNEKLFF

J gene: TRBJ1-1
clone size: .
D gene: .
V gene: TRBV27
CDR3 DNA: TGTGCCAGCAGTTTTAGATCGCGAATCACTGAAGCTTTCTTT
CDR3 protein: CASSFRSRITEAFF

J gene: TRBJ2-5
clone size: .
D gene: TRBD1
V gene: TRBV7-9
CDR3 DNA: TGTGCCAGCAGCTCACAGGGGGCTTTAGGAGAGACCCAGTACTTC
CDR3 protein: CASSSQGALGETQYF

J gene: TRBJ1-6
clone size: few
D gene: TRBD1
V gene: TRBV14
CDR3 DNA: TGTGCCAGCAGCCCGGACAGGGGACGGTCACCCCTCCACTTT
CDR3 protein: CASSPDRGRSPLHF

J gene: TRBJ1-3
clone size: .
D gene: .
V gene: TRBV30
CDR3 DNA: TGTGCCTGGAGTGTACAGGCTGGAAACACCATATATTTT
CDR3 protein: CAWSVQAGNTIYF

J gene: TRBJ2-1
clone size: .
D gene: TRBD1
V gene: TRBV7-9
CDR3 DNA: TGTGCCAGCAGCTACGGACAGGGGATCAATGAGCAGTTCTTC
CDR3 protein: CASSYGQGINEQFF

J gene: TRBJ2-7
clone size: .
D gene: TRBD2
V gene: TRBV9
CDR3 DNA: TGTGCCAGCAGCGCCCTAGCGGGAGCCGAGCAGTACTTC
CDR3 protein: CASSALAGAEQYF

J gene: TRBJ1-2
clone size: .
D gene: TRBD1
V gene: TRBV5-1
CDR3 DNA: TGCGCCAGCAGCCTGACAGGGCCGGGTGGCTACACCTTC
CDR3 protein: CASSLTGPGGYTF

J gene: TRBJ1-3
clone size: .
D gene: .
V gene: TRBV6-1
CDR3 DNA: TGTGCCAGCAGTGTCAGGGGTTTTGCCACCCAGGACTCTGGAAACACCATATATTTT
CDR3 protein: CASSVRGFATQDSGNTIYF

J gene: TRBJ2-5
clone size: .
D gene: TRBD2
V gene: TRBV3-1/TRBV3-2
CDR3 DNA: TGTGCCAGCAGCCAAGGACTAGCGGAGACCCAGTACTTC
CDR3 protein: CASSQGLAETQYF

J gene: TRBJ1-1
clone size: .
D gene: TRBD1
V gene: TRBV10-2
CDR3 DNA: TGCGCCACCCGGACAGGGGTGAACACTGAAGCTTTCTTT
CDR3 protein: CATRTGVNTEAFF

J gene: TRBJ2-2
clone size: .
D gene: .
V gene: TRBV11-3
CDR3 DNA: TGTGCCAGCAGCTTAGCAGGAGGACTCAGCACCGGGGAGCTGTTTTTT
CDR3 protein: CASSLAGGLSTGELFF

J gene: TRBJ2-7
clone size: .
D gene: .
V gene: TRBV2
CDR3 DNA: TGTGCCAGCAGTGTAGGGTCGGGAAAGTACTTC
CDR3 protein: CASSVGSGKYF

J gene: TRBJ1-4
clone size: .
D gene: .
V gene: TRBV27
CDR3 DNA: TGTGCCAGCAGTCCCCGGTGGGGAGGTAATGAAAAACTGTTTTTT
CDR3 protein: CASSPRWGGNEKLFF

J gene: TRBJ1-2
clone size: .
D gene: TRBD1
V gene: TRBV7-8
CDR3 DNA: TGTGCCAGCAGCCTAGTTCGACCGGGACAGGATGGCTACACCTTC
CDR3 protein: CASSLVRPGQDGYTF

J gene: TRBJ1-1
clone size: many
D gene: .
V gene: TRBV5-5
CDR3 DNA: TGTGCCAGCAGCACGAGCCTGGTGAACACTGAAGCTTTCTTT
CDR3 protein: CASSTSLVNTEAFF

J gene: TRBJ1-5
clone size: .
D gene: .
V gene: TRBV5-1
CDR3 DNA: TGCGCCAGCAGCTTGGACACCAGCAATCAGCCCCAGCATTTT
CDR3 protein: CASSLDTSNQPQHF

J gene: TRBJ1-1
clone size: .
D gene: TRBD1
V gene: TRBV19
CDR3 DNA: TGTGCCAGTAAGCTGGGACAGGGGGCGCGGGACACTGAAGCTTTCTTT
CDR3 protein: CASKLGQGARDTEAFF

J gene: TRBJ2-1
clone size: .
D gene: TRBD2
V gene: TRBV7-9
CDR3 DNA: TGTGCCAGCAGCCTAGAGGGGCTACTAGCGGGAGTCAACAATGAGCAGTTCTTC
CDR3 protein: CASSLEGLLAGVNNEQFF

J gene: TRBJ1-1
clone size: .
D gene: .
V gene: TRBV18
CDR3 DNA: TGTGCCAGTGCCCTGAGGACTGAAGCTTTCTTT
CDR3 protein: CASALRTEAFF

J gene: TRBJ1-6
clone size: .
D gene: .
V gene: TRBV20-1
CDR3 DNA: TGCAGTGCTAGTGAAATTACCGGTTCACCCCTCCACTTT
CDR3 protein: CSASEITGSPLHF

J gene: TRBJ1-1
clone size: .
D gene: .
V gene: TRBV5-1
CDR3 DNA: TGCGCCAGCAGCCGACAGTCCGACACTGAAGCTTTCTTT
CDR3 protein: CASSRQSDTEAFF

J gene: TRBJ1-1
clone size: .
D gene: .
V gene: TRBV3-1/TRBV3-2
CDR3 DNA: TGTGCCAGCAGCCAAGAACGGGGGTTTGAAGCTTTCTTT
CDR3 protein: CASSQERGFEAFF

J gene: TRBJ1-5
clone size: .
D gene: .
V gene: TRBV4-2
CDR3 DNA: TGTGCCAGCAGCCAAGCCGCGCAGGGGCTCTCCTTCAATCAGCCCCAGCATTTT
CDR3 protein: CASSQAAQGLSFNQPQHF

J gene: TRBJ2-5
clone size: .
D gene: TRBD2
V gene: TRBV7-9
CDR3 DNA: TGTGCCAGCAGCCCCCTCCTTGGACTAGCGGGAGAACGAGAGACCCAGTACTTC
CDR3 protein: CASSPLLGLAGERETQYF

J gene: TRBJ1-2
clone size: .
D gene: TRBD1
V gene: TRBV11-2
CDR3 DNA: TGTGCCAGCAGCTTAGTACAGGGGTATGGCTACACCTTC
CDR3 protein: CASSLVQGYGYTF

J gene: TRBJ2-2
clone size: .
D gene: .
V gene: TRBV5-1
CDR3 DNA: TGCGCCAGCAGCCCTATAGGGGGGGCCGGGGAGCTGTTTTTT
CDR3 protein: CASSPIGGAGELFF

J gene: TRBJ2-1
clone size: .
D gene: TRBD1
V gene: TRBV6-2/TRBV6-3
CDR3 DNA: TGTGCCAGCAGTTTAGGGGACAGGGGGCTCAATGAGCAGTTCTTC
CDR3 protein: CASSLGDRGLNEQFF

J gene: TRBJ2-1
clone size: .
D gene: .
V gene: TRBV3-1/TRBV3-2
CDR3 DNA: TGTGCCAGCAGCCAGGGTGGTTCGCGACACAGGAGCGTGGGCAATGAGCAGTTCTTC
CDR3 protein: CASSQGGSRHRSVGNEQFF

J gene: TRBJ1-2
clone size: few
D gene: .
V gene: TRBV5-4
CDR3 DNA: TGTGCCAGCAGCTCTACAGGGACCTATGGCTACACCTTC
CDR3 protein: CASSSTGTYGYTF

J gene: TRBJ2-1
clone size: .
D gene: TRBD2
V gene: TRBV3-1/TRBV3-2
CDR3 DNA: TGTGCCAGCAGCCGACAACTAGCGGTCCCCTTGTCCCACAATGAGCAGTTCTTC
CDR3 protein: CASSRQLAVPLSHNEQFF

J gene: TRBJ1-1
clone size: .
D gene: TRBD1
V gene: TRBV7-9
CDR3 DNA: TGTGCCAGCAGCACGGGACAGCTGAACACTGAAGCTTTCTTT
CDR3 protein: CASSTGQLNTEAFF

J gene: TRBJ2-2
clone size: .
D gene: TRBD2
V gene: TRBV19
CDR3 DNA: TGTGCCAGTAGTCCCCTACTAGCGGGGGGGATAAGGAACACCGGGGAGCTGTTTTTT
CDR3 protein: CASSPLLAGGIRNTGELFF

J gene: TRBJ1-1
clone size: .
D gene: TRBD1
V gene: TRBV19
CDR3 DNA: TGTGCCAGTAGTAATACCGGGACAGTGAACACTGAAGCTTTCTTT
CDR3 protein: CASSNTGTVNTEAFF

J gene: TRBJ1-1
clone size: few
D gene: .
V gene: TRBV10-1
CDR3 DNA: TGCGCCAGCAGTGAATACGGTTGGGGGGCTGAAGCTTTCTTT
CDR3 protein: CASSEYGWGAEAFF

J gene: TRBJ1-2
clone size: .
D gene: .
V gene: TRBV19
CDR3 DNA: TGTGCCAGTAGTATAAGGGGCCTAAACTATGGCTACACCTTC
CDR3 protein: CASSIRGLNYGYTF

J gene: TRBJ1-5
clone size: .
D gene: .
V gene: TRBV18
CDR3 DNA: TGTGCCAGCTCACCGGGCCTTGATCAGCCCCAGCATTTT
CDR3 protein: CASSPGLDQPQHF

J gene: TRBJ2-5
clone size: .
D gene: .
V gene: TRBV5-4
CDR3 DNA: TGTGCCAGCAGCTTTCGACACAGAAACCAAGAGACCCAGTACTTC
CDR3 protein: CASSFRHRNQETQYF

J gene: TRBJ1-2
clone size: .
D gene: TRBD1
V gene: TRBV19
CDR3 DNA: TGTGCCACTACGGACAGGCAAGAAATCTATGGCTACACCTTC
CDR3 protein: CATTDRQEIYGYTF

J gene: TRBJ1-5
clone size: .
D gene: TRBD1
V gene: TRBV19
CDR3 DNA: TGTGCCAGTAGTGTGACAGGGGCAGGGCAGCCCCAGCATTTT
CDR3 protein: CASSVTGAGQPQHF

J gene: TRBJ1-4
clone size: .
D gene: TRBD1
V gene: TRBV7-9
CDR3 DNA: TGTGCCAGCAGCTTGAGGACAGGGCTAGGTGAAAAACTGTTTTTT
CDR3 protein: CASSLRTGLGEKLFF

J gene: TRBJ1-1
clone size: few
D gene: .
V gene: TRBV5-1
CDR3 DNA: TGCGCCAGCAGCCGAGACAGCATGAACACTGAAGCTTTCTTT
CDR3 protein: CASSRDSMNTEAFF

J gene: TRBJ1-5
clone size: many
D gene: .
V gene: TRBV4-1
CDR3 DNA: TGCGCCAGCAGCGAACAGGAGGGCCTTGGCAATCAGCCCCAGCATTTT
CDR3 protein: CASSEQEGLGNQPQHF

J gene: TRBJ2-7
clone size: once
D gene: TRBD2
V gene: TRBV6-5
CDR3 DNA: TGTGCCAGCAGCAAGCGGGAAAGGTACTACGAGCAGTACTTC
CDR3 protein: CASSKRERYYEQYF

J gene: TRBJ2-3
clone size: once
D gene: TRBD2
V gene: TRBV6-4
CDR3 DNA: TGTGCCAGCAGTGAGCTTAGCGGGGGAGCGGGTACGCAGTATTTT
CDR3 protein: CASSELSGGAGTQYF

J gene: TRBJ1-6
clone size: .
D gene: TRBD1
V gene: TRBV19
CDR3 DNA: TGTGCCAGTAGTATGGAGATGCAGGGGGCGAATTCACCCCTCCACTTT
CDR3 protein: CASSMEMQGANSPLHF

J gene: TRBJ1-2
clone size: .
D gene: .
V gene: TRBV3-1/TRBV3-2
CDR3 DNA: TGTGCCAGCAGCCAAAACGGCTATGGCTACACCTTC
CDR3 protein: CASSQNGYGYTF

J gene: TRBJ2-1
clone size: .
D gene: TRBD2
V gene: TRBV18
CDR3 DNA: TGTGCCAGCTCACAAAAGCGGGAGTGGGGTGAGCAGTTCTTC
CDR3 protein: CASSQKREWGEQFF

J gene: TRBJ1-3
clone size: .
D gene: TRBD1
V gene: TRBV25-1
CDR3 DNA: TGTGCCAGCAGTGAGGGATTAGGGACAGCACCTGGAAACACCATATATTTT
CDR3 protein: CASSEGLGTAPGNTIYF